This T cell receptor beta chain was recovered during a study of CD8+CD57+ T cells in acquired aplastic anemia. Study context: Mean yield of DNA from sorted CD4+ and CD8+ cells was 3 to 3.5 ug.

TCR beta VDJ and CDR3 profiles were obtained from a genomic DNA template. TCRdb used MiXCR to reprocess the reads, holding one entry per CDR3 protein. The table shows about 120,000 distinct CDR3 sequences, with about 50% occurring only once. The study's findings and limits: Around 29 CD8+ CDR3 sequences were shared between patients and controls.

A note on this clonotype: The antigen is undetermined.

Only patients with CD8+CD57+ cell expansion on flow cytometry were chosen for sequencing. Trimming at V came to 3 bases and at J to 2 bases, leaving 3 bases not matched to a gene. CDR1 and CDR2 (germline): SGHVS, FQNEAQ. The CDR3 runs 14 residues. The source is a human donor with aplastic anemia. The specimen was sorted CD4+, CD8+, or CD8+CD57+ T cells (not recorded which) from PBMCs. This rearrangement joins TRBV7-8 to TRBJ2-5; 7 bases agree with TRBD2. CDR3 loop: CASSFSAGQETQYF. CDR3 bases: TGTGCCAGCAGCTTCTCAGCGGGGCAAGAGACCCAGTACTTC. The whole variable domain, filled in from reference TRBV7-8 and TRBJ2-5, reads GAGVSQSPRYKVAKRGQDVALRCDPISGHVSLFWYQQALGQGPEFLTYFQNEAQLDKSGLPSDRFFAERPEGSVSTLKIQRTQQEDSAVYLCASSFSAGQETQYFGPGTRLLVL.